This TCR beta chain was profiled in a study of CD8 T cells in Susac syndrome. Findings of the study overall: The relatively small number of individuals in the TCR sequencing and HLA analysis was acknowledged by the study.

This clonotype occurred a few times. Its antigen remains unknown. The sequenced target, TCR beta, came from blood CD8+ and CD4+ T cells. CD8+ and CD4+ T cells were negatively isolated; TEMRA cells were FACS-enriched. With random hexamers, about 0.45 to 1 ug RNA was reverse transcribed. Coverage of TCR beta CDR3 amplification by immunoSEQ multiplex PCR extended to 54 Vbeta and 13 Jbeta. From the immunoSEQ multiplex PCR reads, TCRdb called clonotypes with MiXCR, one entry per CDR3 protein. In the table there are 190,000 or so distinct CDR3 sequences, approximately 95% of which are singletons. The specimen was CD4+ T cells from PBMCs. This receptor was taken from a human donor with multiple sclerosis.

The CDR3 region has the DNA TGTGCCAGCTCACCGTCGGGGGGCTACGAGCAGTACTTC. It specifies CASSPSGGYEQYF. The chain uses TRBV18 and TRBJ2-7; 7 bases match TRBD2. CDR1 is KGHSH and CDR2 is LQKENI in the germline V gene. J was trimmed by 3 bases and V by 3 bases; bases with no gene match: 2. The CDR3 extends over 13 amino acids.